Listed here are 22 T cell receptor beta chains from one sample, sequenced in a study of blood T cell repertoires in COVID-19. Produced via immunoSEQ multiplex PCR; TCRdb's table is partial and in-frame only. The sample has fewer than 200,000 clones; roughly 90% are singletons. The sample taken for sequencing was peripheral blood. These receptors were obtained from a man aged 25 to 40 with COVID-19, enrolled during active disease.

This chain connects TRBV6-2 or TRBV6-3 to TRBJ1-2; maybe TRBD1 (5 bases). Germline V gene lookup returns CDR1 MNHEY and CDR2 SVGEGT. There are 16 residues in the CDR3. Deletions cut 1 base from V and 7 bases from J, with 19 bases between. CDR3 DNA sequence: TGTGCCAGCAGTTACTTTCCGGGACTGCAAATGATTGGCTACACCTTC. Protein: CASSYFPGLQMIGYTF.

This clone was seen once. V and J are TRBV19 and TRBJ2-6, with D maybe TRBD2 (6 bases). This CDR3 contains 17 residues. Trimming took off 4 bases at V and 0 bases at J, with 13 bases between the two ends. Germline assignment: CDR1 LNHDA and CDR2 SQIVND (reference sequence). The DNA of the CDR3 is TGTGCCAGTAGTAATCCCGGGACTTTCTCTGGGGCCAACGTCCTGACTTTC. It is translated as CASSNPGTFSGANVLTF.

J is TRBJ1-2 and V is TRBV9, with a weak D call TRBD1 (5 bases). The length of the CDR3 is 15 residues. The V end lost 3 bases, the J end lost 5 bases, and 17 bases lay between the germline ends. Germline-derived CDR1 and CDR2 are SGDLS and YYNGEE. CDR3 DNA: TGTGCCAGCAGCGCCTCCTCCGACAGTCCTTATGGCTACACCTTC. This translates into CASSASSDSPYGYTF.

This chain joins TRBV2 and TRBJ1-2; TRBD1 might be the D (6 bases). V dropped 6 bases and J dropped 2 bases, with 13 bases sitting between them. The CDR3 consists of 14 residues. Germline V lookup: CDR1 SNHLY, CDR2 FYNNEI. CDR3 region: CASRTVTGNYGYTF. The CDR3 DNA reads TGTGCCAGCAGGACAGTAACAGGGAACTATGGCTACACCTTC.

This chain joins TRBV28 and TRBJ1-2; 8 positions match TRBD1. The V and J ends lost 4 bases and 4 bases, in that order; junction bases with no gene match: 8. CDR3 length: 15 residues. Germline CDR1 is MDHEN and CDR2 is SYDVKM. The CDR3 nucleotides read TGTGCCAGCAGTTCCGGGACAGGAGTCTTCTATGGCTACACCTTC. It translates to CASSSGTGVFYGYTF.

V is TRBV14 and J is TRBJ2-5; the match to TRBD1 covers 8 bases. The V gene end was trimmed by 4 bases and the J gene end by 0 bases; junction bases not matched to a gene: 4. Germline V gives CDR1 SGHDN, CDR2 FVKESK. The CDR3 sequence is 15 residues long. The CDR3 coding sequence is TGTGCCAGCAGCCCGGGCAGGGGGCACCAAGAGACCCAGTACTTC. Protein product: CASSPGRGHQETQYF.

The CDR3 DNA is TGTGCCAGCAGTTCCCTAACGGGAAAACCCCGTAATGAGCAGTTCTTC. Its translation is CASSSLTGKPRNEQFF. The chain employs TRBV27 and TRBJ2-1; D is perhaps TRBD2 (5 bases). The CDR3 contains 16 residues. Germline lookup yields CDR1 MNHEY and CDR2 SMNVEV (reference sequence). The V gene lost 4 bases and the J gene lost 7 bases, with 20 bases spanning the gap.

The chain is built from TRBV7-2 and TRBJ1-5; weak D call: TRBD1 (6 bases). The germline V gene encodes CDR1 SGHTA and CDR2 FQGNSA. Between the trimmed V and J ends, which lost 2 bases and 3 bases, there was a span of 11 bases. CDR3 size: 15 residues. The chain's CDR3 is CASSLNQGSNQPQHF. CDR3 nucleotides: TGTGCCAGCAGCTTAAACCAGGGGTCCAATCAGCCCCAGCATTTT.

The V call is TRBV6-5, the J call TRBJ1-2, with 9 bases lining up with TRBD1. Losses at the gene ends were 6 bases for V and 2 bases for J; bases not matched to a gene: 1. Germline V gene sequence: CDR1 MNHEY, CDR2 SVGAGI. The CDR3 has 13 amino acids. The CDR3 sequence: CASRGTGNYGYTF. The CDR3 DNA reads TGTGCCAGCAGGGGGACAGGGAACTATGGCTACACCTTC.

The rearrangement links TRBV5-4 to TRBJ1-2; 7 bases fit TRBD1. Unmatched junction bases numbered 17, after V lost 4 bases and J lost 8 bases. This CDR3 is 16 amino acids long. Germline V gene sequence: CDR1 SGHNT, CDR2 YYREEE (reference sequence). The DNA for the CDR3 is TGTGCCAGCAGCGGAATTGGAGGAGGCAGGGGGAAGGGCTACACCTTC. Translating gives CASSGIGGGRGKGYTF.

The CDR3 here is CASSFQTGAYEQYF. In nucleotides, the CDR3 is TGTGCCAGCAGCTTTCAGACAGGGGCCTACGAGCAGTACTTC. V is TRBV7-2 and J is TRBJ2-7; 8 bases fit TRBD1. Germline loops: CDR1 SGHTA, CDR2 FQGNSA. J was trimmed by 2 bases and V by 3 bases; bases with no gene match: 3. This CDR3 comprises 14 residues.

The rearrangement links TRBV4-2 to TRBJ1-4; 9 bases map to TRBD1. Germline V gene data show CDR1 as LGHNA and CDR2 as YNFKEQ. This CDR3 has 14 residues. V was pared by 4 bases and J by 8 bases, with 5 bases of the junction left unmatched. The CDR3 DNA reads as TGTGCCAGCAGCCCCGGACAGGGGAGGGAAAAACTGTTTTTT. This encodes CASSPGQGREKLFF.

The chain carries TRBV4-1 and TRBJ1-2; tentatively, D is TRBD1 (6 bases). CDR1 and CDR2 from the germline V gene are MGHRA and YSYEKL. V lost 3 bases and J 5 bases, leaving 16 bases between the germline ends. This CDR3 region has 15 residues. CDR3 nucleotide sequence: TGCGCCAGCAGCCACGGGAGGGGGGCCAGTTATGGCTACACCTTC. Translation: CASSHGRGASYGYTF.

This clone was observed a single time. The chain uses TRBV11-2 and TRBJ1-4; no firm D call. There are 15 residues in the CDR3. Germline CDR1 is SGHAT and CDR2 is FQNNGV. The V gene lost 4 bases and the J gene lost 8 bases, with 17 bases spanning the gap. CDR3: CASSSIRQEGEKLFF. CDR3 sequence (DNA): TGTGCCAGCAGCTCTATTCGCCAGGAGGGCGAAAAACTGTTTTTT.

The genes are TRBV14 and TRBJ2-1; D not certain. V shed 1 base and J shed 8 bases, with 9 bases lying between them. This CDR3 region has 13 residues. The germline CDR1 and CDR2 sequences are SGHDN and FVKESK. Written as DNA, the CDR3 is TGTGCCAGCAGCCAAGGGGCTATCCATGAGCAGTTCTTC. The encoded protein is CASSQGAIHEQFF. The entire variable domain, with the rest obtained from reference TRBV14 and TRBJ2-1, is as follows: EAGVTQFPSHSVIEKGQTVTLRCDPISGHDNLYWYRRVMGKEIKFLLHFVKESKQDESGMPNNRFLAERTGGTYSTLKVQPAELEDSGVYFCASSQGAIHEQFFGPGTRLTVL.

J is TRBJ1-6 and V is TRBV4-3; weak D call: TRBD1 (6 bases). The CDR3 is made up of 16 amino acids. V gave up 4 bases and J gave up 9 bases, with 19 bases separating them. Germline loops: CDR1 LGHNA, CDR2 YSLEER. The CDR3, as DNA: TGCGCCAGCAGCCCCTATAAGGGGGTTATTGGTTCACCCCTCCACTTT. It codes for CASSPYKGVIGSPLHF.

This clone was picked up one time. The chain joins TRBV30 to TRBJ1-1; D is uncertain. Trimming stripped 5 bases from V and 4 bases from J, with 14 bases between. CDR1 and CDR2 from the germline V gene are GTSNPN and SVGIG (reference sequence). The length of the CDR3 is 13 residues. Here the CDR3 reads CAWAEAMSTEAFF. CDR3 DNA sequence: TGTGCCTGGGCAGAGGCGATGAGCACTGAAGCTTTCTTT.

V usage is TRBV27 and J usage is TRBJ2-7; 11 bases line up with TRBD2. V gave up 5 bases and J gave up 0 bases; unmatched junction bases: 6. Germline-derived CDR1 and CDR2 are MNHEY and SMNVEV (reference sequence). CDR3 size: 16 residues. The CDR3 DNA is TGTGCCAGCAGTCCCATGGGACTAGCGGACTCCTACGAGCAGTACTTC. The encoded protein is CASSPMGLADSYEQYF.

This clone was found once. The rearrangement joins TRBV10-1 to TRBJ2-7, with D unclear. Between the trimmed V and J ends, which lost 4 bases and 2 bases, there was a span of 6 bases. The CDR3 loop spans 12 amino acids. CDR1 is WNHNN, CDR2 SYGVQD, per germline (reference sequence). This CDR3 reads CASSGPPYEQYF. CDR3 in DNA: TGCGCCAGCAGTGGGCCCCCCTACGAGCAGTACTTC.

The chain carries TRBV29-1 and TRBJ1-3; the D gene is possibly TRBD1 (6 bases). Germline V lookup: CDR1 SQVTM, CDR2 ANQGSEA. This CDR3 is built from 14 residues. Deletions cut 6 bases from V and 0 bases from J, with 12 bases between. The CDR3 nucleotides read TGCAGCGTACTACCAGGGGACTCTGGAAACACCATATATTTT. Translated, it gives CSVLPGDSGNTIYF.

The V call is TRBV10-3, the J call TRBJ1-4, with unresolved D. The CDR3 extends over 13 amino acids. CDR1 is ENHRY, CDR2 SYGVKD, per germline. Trimming took 9 bases from V and 5 from J, leaving 13 bases between them. DNA of the CDR3: TGTGCCATTTCACCGGGAATAAATGAAAAACTGTTTTTT. Translating gives CAISPGINEKLFF.

The chain is built from TRBV9 and TRBJ1-2, with 8 nucleotides matching TRBD1. J gave up 8 bases and V 4 bases, and 13 bases lay outside the gene matches. The CDR3 covers 15 residues. Per germline, CDR1 SGDLS and CDR2 YYNGEE. The CDR3 spells CASSIYETGAEGYTF. The CDR3 DNA reads TGTGCCAGCAGCATATACGAGACAGGGGCGGAGGGCTACACCTTC.